A selection of T cell receptor beta chains follows, all from one sample in a study of identical twins. MiXCR, applied by TCRdb to the 5' RACE reads, yields one record per CDR3 protein. The sample holds roughly 700,000 distinct CDR3 sequences, over 8.5% seen once. This same sample was also part of a study on yellow fever vaccine responses in identical twins.

Input material: PBMCs. All receptors come from a woman in her late teens or twenties in good health. Both conserved end residues are part of each CDR3. A D gene is named only where the DNA matches it firmly. Some rows have no size entry. The others give once, few or many, or a class for an expanded clone.

TRBV10-3,TRBJ2-5,17,TRBD2,few,CAISESTSGGTSETQYF,TGTGCCATCAGTGAGTCGACTAGCGGGGGGACTAGTGAGACCCAGTACTTC
TRBV12-3/TRBV12-4,TRBJ2-7,14,TRBD1,.,CASSDGTGGFEQYF,TGTGCCAGCAGTGACGGGACAGGGGGCTTCGAGCAGTACTTC
TRBV29-1,TRBJ2-2,10,.,few,CSVDQGELFF,TGCAGCGTTGATCAGGGGGAGCTGTTTTTT
TRBV28,TRBJ2-1,19,TRBD2,few,CASRTLGLAGGSSYNEQFF,TGTGCCAGCAGAACCTTGGGACTAGCGGGGGGGAGCTCCTACAATGAGCAGTTCTTC
TRBV20-1,TRBJ2-3,11,.,.,CSAASGDTQYF,TGCAGTGCTGCCTCGGGAGATACGCAGTATTTT
TRBV20-1,TRBJ2-5,15,.,many,CSARDRSTPWQTQYF,TGCAGTGCTAGAGATAGGTCCACCCCCTGGCAGACCCAGTACTTC
TRBV7-2,TRBJ1-5,14,.,few,CASSSGGGHQPQHF,TGTGCCAGCAGCTCTGGGGGCGGTCATCAGCCCCAGCATTTT
TRBV12-3/TRBV12-4,TRBJ2-1,15,TRBD2,few,CASSLQLAGGGEQFF,TGTGCCAGCAGTTTACAACTAGCGGGAGGAGGTGAGCAGTTCTTC
TRBV7-2,TRBJ1-5,14,TRBD1,.,CASSSDRAYQPQHF,TGTGCCAGCAGCAGCGACAGGGCATATCAGCCCCAGCATTTT
TRBV10-3,TRBJ2-3,16,TRBD2,many,CAISESVAGGTDTQYF,TGTGCCATCAGTGAGTCGGTAGCGGGAGGGACAGATACGCAGTATTTT
TRBV5-1,TRBJ2-1,15,.,many,CASSLGRAPYNEQFF,TGCGCCAGCAGCTTGGGGCGAGCACCCTACAATGAGCAGTTCTTC
TRBV12-3/TRBV12-4,TRBJ1-5,14,.,.,CASSLGVGDQPQHF,TGTGCCAGCAGTTTAGGGGTTGGAGATCAGCCCCAGCATTTT
TRBV20-1,TRBJ2-2,15,.,few,CSARDMVPNTGELFF,TGCAGTGCTAGAGATATGGTCCCGAACACCGGGGAGCTGTTTTTT
TRBV5-8,TRBJ2-3,15,TRBD2,.,CASSGGTTSTDTQYF,TGTGCCAGCAGCGGCGGGACTACTAGCACAGATACGCAGTATTTT
TRBV4-3,TRBJ1-4,15,TRBD1,few,CASSQGQANWEKLFF,TGCGCCAGCAGCCAGGGACAGGCCAATTGGGAAAAACTGTTTTTT
TRBV7-2,TRBJ2-3,16,TRBD2,.,CASSQAPAGGVDTQYF,TGTGCCAGCAGCCAAGCCCCAGCGGGGGGGGTCGATACGCAGTATTTT
TRBV7-9,TRBJ2-1,15,TRBD1,many,CASSPPGQSYNEQFF,TGTGCCAGCAGCCCACCGGGACAGAGCTACAATGAGCAGTTCTTC
TRBV20-1,TRBJ1-2,15,TRBD1,many,CSARNGDRGDYGYTF,TGCAGTGCTAGAAATGGGGACAGGGGTGACTATGGCTACACCTTC
TRBV28,TRBJ2-7,14,TRBD2,few,CASSSTSPFYEQYF,TGTGCCAGCAGTTCGACTAGCCCATTTTACGAGCAGTACTTC
TRBV7-8,TRBJ2-3,18,.,few,CASSLVVAAGRIADTQYF,TGTGCCAGCAGCTTAGTAGTGGCGGCAGGGAGAATAGCAGATACGCAGTATTTT
TRBV6-5,TRBJ2-1,16,TRBD1,.,CASSSLGTGLYNEQFF,TGTGCCAGCAGTTCCCTCGGGACAGGGCTCTACAATGAGCAGTTCTTC
TRBV12-3/TRBV12-4,TRBJ2-5,15,TRBD1,many,CASRLNRGVVETQYF,TGTGCCAGCAGACTTAACAGGGGGGTGGTAGAGACCCAGTACTTC
TRBV5-1,TRBJ1-4,15,.,many,CASSLLGGTNEKLFF,TGCGCCAGCAGCTTGTTGGGGGGAACTAATGAAAAACTGTTTTTT
TRBV29-1,TRBJ2-7,17,TRBD2,.,CSALGGLAGEGGYEQYF,TGCAGCGCCCTGGGGGGACTAGCGGGAGAGGGGGGCTACGAGCAGTACTTC
TRBV18,TRBJ1-1,14,.,.,CASSQAAVNTEAFF,TGTGCCAGCTCACAGGCGGCAGTGAACACTGAAGCTTTCTTT
TRBV4-1,TRBJ2-2,18,TRBD2,many,CASSQDIRGSGRPGELFF,TGCGCCAGCAGCCAAGATATACGCGGTAGCGGGAGGCCCGGGGAGCTGTTTTTT
TRBV15,TRBJ2-3,16,TRBD2,few,CATSRVGGSVTDTQYF,TGTGCCACCAGCAGAGTAGGCGGGAGTGTCACAGATACGCAGTATTTT
TRBV14,TRBJ2-1,15,.,few,CASSQGRTDYNEQFF,TGTGCCAGCAGCCAAGGTCGGACGGATTACAATGAGCAGTTCTTC
TRBV12-3/TRBV12-4,TRBJ1-6,14,.,few,CASSFWDHNSPLHF,TGTGCCAGCAGTTTTTGGGACCATAATTCACCCCTCCACTTT
TRBV12-3/TRBV12-4,TRBJ2-7,12,.,many,CASSIRGYEQYF,TGTGCCAGCAGTATACGGGGCTACGAGCAGTACTTC
TRBV19,TRBJ2-1,12,.,few,CASTTDAYNLFF,TGTGCCAGTACAACGGACGCCTATAACTTGTTCTTC
TRBV7-9,TRBJ2-5,16,TRBD1,.,CASRGRDRGLAETQYF,TGTGCCAGCAGGGGCCGGGACAGGGGGCTGGCGGAGACCCAGTACTTC
TRBV6-1,TRBJ1-5,15,.,few,CASSDLRQDNQPQHF,TGTGCCAGCAGTGACCTGCGACAGGACAATCAGCCCCAGCATTTT
TRBV6-2/TRBV6-3,TRBJ2-7,16,.,.,CASSSPGAGGPYEQYF,TGTGCCAGCAGTTCACCCGGGGCCGGCGGACCCTACGAGCAGTACTTC